This entry lists 31 T cell receptor beta chains sequenced from one sample in a study of blood T cell repertoires in COVID-19. Sequenced by immunoSEQ multiplex PCR; TCRdb stores in-frame clones only, minus some. The sample includes about 380,000 clones, about 89% of them seen just once. Sequenced: PBMCs or T cells enriched from blood (not recorded which). These receptor sequences come from a man aged 25 to 45 who had recovered from COVID-19.

This chain joins TRBV4-1 and TRBJ2-5; the match to TRBD2 covers 8 bases. This CDR3 has 16 residues. Losses at the gene ends were 0 bases for V and 1 base for J; bases not matched to a gene: 4. CDR1 is MGHRA and CDR2 is YSYEKL in the germline V gene. The CDR3 DNA follows: TGCGCCAGCAGCCAAGATGAGCGGGGGAGCCAAGAGACCCAGTACTTC. Translation: CASSQDERGSQETQYF.

The chain links TRBV6-2 or TRBV6-3 to TRBJ2-5; 8 bases are shared with TRBD2. The V gene end was trimmed by 2 bases and the J gene end by 2 bases; junction bases not matched to a gene: 10. The CDR3 totals 17 residues. Germline CDR1 reads MNHEY; CDR2 reads SVGEGT. CDR3 sequence reads: CASSYGGLAGLQETQYF. The CDR3, as DNA: TGTGCCAGCAGTTACGGGGGCTTAGCGGGACTACAAGAGACCCAGTACTTC.

The chain recombines TRBV18 with TRBJ1-1, with 7 bases identical to TRBD1. This CDR3 is built from 14 residues. Losses at the gene ends were 3 bases for V and 5 bases for J; bases not matched to a gene: 6. Germline CDR1 is KGHSH and CDR2 is LQKENI. The CDR3: CASSPRQGATEAFF. The CDR3 DNA reads as TGTGCCAGCTCACCGCGACAGGGAGCGACTGAAGCTTTCTTT.

The chain employs TRBV2 and TRBJ2-1; weak D call: TRBD1 (5 bases). In germline, CDR1 is SNHLY, CDR2 FYNNEI. This CDR3 has 15 residues. V lost 8 bases and J 0 bases, leaving 14 bases between the germline ends. The CDR3 reads CASATETASYNEQFF. The CDR3, as DNA: TGTGCCAGCGCGACTGAGACAGCCTCCTACAATGAGCAGTTCTTC.

CDR3 sequence: CASSVSGGVGTGELFF. The CDR3 coding sequence is TGTGCCAGCAGTGTCAGCGGGGGGGTAGGCACCGGGGAGCTGTTTTTT. J is TRBJ2-2 and V is TRBV2, with 10 bases matching TRBD2. V was clipped by 4 bases and J by 4 bases; unmatched bases: 6. The germline V gene encodes CDR1 SNHLY and CDR2 FYNNEI. This CDR3 spans 16 amino acids.

V is TRBV15 and J is TRBJ2-5; a weak D match, TRBD2 (6 bases). Germline CDR1 is LNHNV and CDR2 is YYDKDF (reference sequence). V lost 6 bases and J lost 4, with 18 bases in between. The CDR3 runs to 15 residues. The CDR3 here is CATSRRGWGVETQYF. The CDR3 DNA is TGTGCCACCAGTAGACGGGGCTGGGGGGTAGAGACCCAGTACTTC.

The chain recombines TRBV5-1 with TRBJ2-1, with D possibly matching TRBD1 (5 bases). V was clipped by 0 bases and J by 2 bases, with 15 bases between them. In germline, CDR1 is SGHRS, CDR2 YFSETQ. The CDR3 is made up of 17 amino acids. The CDR3 sequence: CASSLDPPWGPYNEQFF. As DNA, the CDR3 is TGCGCCAGCAGCTTGGACCCCCCTTGGGGCCCCTACAATGAGCAGTTCTTC.

This chain links TRBV27 with TRBJ1-6, with TRBD1 as a possible D gene (6 bases). V was trimmed by 6 bases and J by 7 bases, leaving 16 bases between them. The germline V gene encodes CDR1 MNHEY and CDR2 SMNVEV (reference sequence). CDR3 length: 15 residues. DNA for the CDR3: TGTGCCAGCAGCCCCGACAGGTTGGGGAATTCACCCCTCCACTTT. Translated: CASSPDRLGNSPLHF.

The rearrangement links TRBV6-1 to TRBJ1-5, with D tentatively TRBD1 (6 bases). V dropped 3 bases and J dropped 3 bases, with 9 bases sitting between them. The CDR3 loop spans 14 amino acids. CDR1 is MNHNS, CDR2 SASEGT, per germline. CDR3 sequence reads: CASSDGQLNQPQHF. In DNA, the CDR3 is TGTGCCAGCAGTGACGGACAGCTCAATCAGCCCCAGCATTTT.

The J gene is TRBJ1-2, the V gene TRBV6-5; the D is unclear. Per germline, CDR1 MNHEY and CDR2 SVGAGI. V was clipped by 6 bases and J by 5 bases, with 7 bases between them. This CDR3 is 11 amino acids long. Written as DNA, the CDR3 is TGTGCCAGCAGAACAGTTTATGGCTACACCTTC. Protein product: CASRTVYGYTF.

The rearrangement uses TRBV6-4 and TRBJ2-1; tentative D call: TRBD2 (5 bases). V lost 2 bases and J 0 bases, leaving 11 bases between the germline ends. Germline V gene sequence: CDR1 MRHNA, CDR2 SNTAGT. The CDR3 totals 16 residues. The CDR3 is CASSDLGESSYNEQFF. The CDR3, as DNA: TGTGCCAGCAGTGACCTCGGGGAAAGCTCCTACAATGAGCAGTTCTTC.

The genes are TRBV11-2 and TRBJ1-5; D possibly corresponds to TRBD1 (5 bases). Trimming took off 1 base at V and 0 bases at J, with 7 bases between the two ends. The CDR3 length is 15 residues. CDR1 is SGHAT and CDR2 is FQNNGV in the germline V gene. CDR3 DNA: TGTGCCAGCAGCTTAGGACAGAATAGCAATCAGCCCCAGCATTTT. This encodes CASSLGQNSNQPQHF.

V is TRBV5-1 and J is TRBJ2-1; TRBD2 matches at 11 bases. V lost 5 bases to trimming and J lost 0 bases; unmatched junction nucleotides: 4. The germline gives CDR1 SGHRS, CDR2 YFSETQ. There are 16 residues in the CDR3. CDR3 sequence (DNA): TGCGCCAGCAGGTCTACTAGCGGGGGCTCCTACAATGAGCAGTTCTTC. Amino acids: CASRSTSGGSYNEQFF.

The V call is TRBV27, the J call TRBJ2-7; 7 bases fit TRBD1. Germline V CDR1 and CDR2: MNHEY, SMNVEV (reference sequence). The CDR3 spans 13 residues. The ends lost 4 bases at V and 2 bases at J; junction bases unmatched: 2. CDR3 loop: CASSSTGPYEQYF. Here the CDR3 DNA reads TGTGCCAGCAGTTCGACAGGGCCCTACGAGCAGTACTTC.

The chain is built from TRBV24-1 and TRBJ2-2, with D possibly TRBD2 on 6 matching bases. CDR1 and CDR2 (germline): KGHDR, SFDVKD. V lost 7 bases and J lost 5, with 16 bases in between. The CDR3 loop spans 15 amino acids. CDR3 sequence: CATSLGGEGTGELFF. In DNA, the CDR3 is TGTGCCACCAGCCTCGGGGGTGAAGGTACCGGGGAGCTGTTTTTT.

The V gene is TRBV2, the J gene TRBJ1-2; perhaps TRBD1 as D (6 bases). This CDR3 has 11 residues. V lost 3 bases and J lost 14, with 13 bases in between. Germline V gene data show CDR1 as SNHLY and CDR2 as FYNNEI. The CDR3 loop reads CASSDQDRSTF. CDR3 sequence (DNA): TGTGCCAGCAGTGACCAAGACAGGAGTACCTTC.

The CDR3 DNA reads as TGTGCCAGCAGTTTTCCGGGGGGCCGAACTGAAGCTTTCTTT. It yields the protein CASSFPGGRTEAFF. The V gene is TRBV28, the J gene TRBJ1-1; tentative D call: TRBD1 (6 bases). The CDR3 is 14 residues long. Trimming pared 3 bases from V and 5 bases from J, leaving 13 bases between. Germline-derived CDR1 and CDR2 are MDHEN and SYDVKM.

The chain is built from TRBV24-1 and TRBJ2-1, with TRBD2 as a possible D gene (5 bases). V lost 4 bases and J lost 8, with 26 bases in between. This CDR3 contains 18 residues. CDR1 KGHDR and CDR2 SFDVKD come from the germline V gene. The CDR3 coding sequence is TGTGCCACCAGTGACGGATACACTGGTGGGCGGGCCGGCGATGAGCAGTTCTTC. Amino acid sequence: CATSDGYTGGRAGDEQFF.

The chain recombines TRBV19 with TRBJ2-5; 8 nucleotides line up with TRBD2. The CDR3 covers 15 residues. The V segment lost 6 bases and the J segment 7 bases; nucleotides outside the gene matches: 13. Germline CDR1 and CDR2: LNHDA and SQIVND (reference sequence). CDR3 in amino acids: CASSRERGRPVTQYF. The CDR3 DNA reads TGTGCCAGTAGCCGGGAGCGGGGGAGGCCCGTGACCCAGTACTTC.

This clone occurred once. The chain carries TRBV7-8 and TRBJ2-2; the D is unclear. This CDR3 has 12 residues. From germline, CDR1 is SGHVS and CDR2 FQNEAQ. V shed 4 bases and J shed 5 bases, with 5 bases lying between them. The DNA of the CDR3 is TGTGCCAGCAGCTCCGGGACCGGGGAGCTGTTTTTT. Translating gives CASSSGTGELFF.

This clone was counted only a few times. The chain recombines TRBV19 with TRBJ2-3; 7 positions match TRBD1. Looked up from germline, CDR1 is LNHDA and CDR2 is SQIVND (reference sequence). J was trimmed by 4 bases and V by 4 bases; bases with no gene match: 2. This CDR3 is built from 13 residues. CDR3 in DNA: TGTGCCAGTAGTAAGACAGGGCCAGATACGCAGTATTTT. Its protein product is CASSKTGPDTQYF.

This chain uses TRBV7-3 with TRBJ2-1, with D perhaps TRBD2 (6 bases). This CDR3 has 16 amino acids. Germline V CDR1 and CDR2: SGHTA, FQGTGA. The ends were cut back, 4 bases at V and 0 bases at J, with 13 bases in the middle. DNA of the CDR3: TGTGCCAGCAGCTACATCGGGGGTAACTCCTACAATGAGCAGTTCTTC. Its translation: CASSYIGGNSYNEQFF.

J is TRBJ1-1 and V is TRBV29-1; TRBD1 aligns across 7 bases. V shed 6 bases and J 2 bases; nucleotides not matched to a gene: 6. The CDR3 loop spans 13 amino acids. Per the germline V gene, CDR1 is SQVTM and CDR2 is ANQGSEA. The DNA of the CDR3 is TGCAGCGTCAAGACAGGGAGAAACACTGAAGCTTTCTTT. This sequence encodes CSVKTGRNTEAFF.

V gene TRBV5-1 combines with J gene TRBJ1-2; weak D call: TRBD1 (5 bases). V lost 9 bases to trimming and J lost 2 bases, with 8 bases between them. In germline, CDR1 is SGHRS, CDR2 YFSETQ. The CDR3 sequence is 11 residues long. CDR3 amino acids: CAIRQNYGYTF. CDR3 coding DNA: TGCGCCATCCGACAGAACTATGGCTACACCTTC.

The J gene is TRBJ1-1, the V gene TRBV25-1, with D tentatively TRBD1 (6 bases). Germline CDR1 and CDR2: MGHDK and SYGVNS. The V end was cut by 9 bases, the J end by 5 bases, with 19 bases between. The CDR3 has 14 amino acids. The CDR3 DNA sequence: TGTGCCAGTACCAGCGCGGGGGCCGGGACTGAAGCTTTCTTT. Amino acids: CASTSAGAGTEAFF.

The chain is built from TRBV2 and TRBJ2-3; D might be TRBD2 (6 bases). Per germline, CDR1 SNHLY and CDR2 FYNNEI. The germline V and J ends were trimmed by 3 bases and 4 bases, with 11 bases remaining between them. This CDR3 region has 14 residues. CDR3 sequence reads: CASSERRGSDTQYF. The DNA of the CDR3 is TGTGCCAGCAGTGAGAGGCGGGGTTCAGATACGCAGTATTTT.

V usage is TRBV19 and J usage is TRBJ1-5; D is possibly TRBD1 (6 bases). CDR3 length equals 17 residues. The V end was cut by 9 bases, the J end by 0 bases, with 21 bases between. Looked up from germline, CDR1 is LNHDA and CDR2 is SQIVND (reference sequence). The CDR3 sequence: CASSRGQWTYSNQPQHF. In DNA form, the CDR3 reads TGTGCCAGCTCTAGGGGACAATGGACTTATAGCAATCAGCCCCAGCATTTT.

This chain uses TRBV7-8 with TRBJ1-5, with D tentatively TRBD1 (6 bases). The V gene's germline CDR1 is SGHVS and CDR2 FQNEAQ. The CDR3 has 15 residues. Trimming took off 1 base at V and 3 bases at J, with 10 bases between the two ends. CDR3 coding DNA: TGTGCCAGCAGCTTAGACAGGGCTATCAATCAGCCCCAGCATTTT. This sequence encodes CASSLDRAINQPQHF.

The chain recombines TRBV9 with TRBJ1-3, with D unclear. This CDR3 is 13 amino acids long. Looked up from germline, CDR1 is SGDLS and CDR2 is YYNGEE. Trimming removed 4 bases from V and 2 bases from J, with 7 bases in between. CDR3 sequence (DNA): TGTGCCAGCAGCTCGAGAACTGGAAACACCATATATTTT. The encoded protein is CASSSRTGNTIYF.

The rearrangement links TRBV18 to TRBJ2-7; D gene uncertain. CDR3 length: 11 amino acids. Trimming stripped 4 bases from V and 3 bases from J, with 4 bases between. Per the germline V gene, CDR1 is KGHSH and CDR2 is LQKENI. For the CDR3, the DNA is TGTGCCAGCTCACGCGACTACGAGCAGTACTTC. It codes for CASSRDYEQYF.

The J gene is TRBJ1-1, the V gene TRBV27; D is ambiguous. This CDR3 is 16 amino acids long. Trimming took off 1 base at V and 0 bases at J, with 12 bases between the two ends. The germline V gene encodes CDR1 MNHEY and CDR2 SMNVEV (reference sequence). CDR3 in amino acids: CASSLWSGFMNTEAFF. As DNA, the CDR3 is TGTGCCAGCAGTTTATGGTCAGGCTTCATGAACACTGAAGCTTTCTTT.